This TCR beta chain is drawn from a study of regulatory T cells in long-lasting Graves disease. This clonotype was recorded a few times. What it binds is not known. Study-wide points: The study found persistent patients shared more public clonotypes (around 2,500) than new patients (approximately 970).

Time point denoted: newly diagnosed GD, antithyroid drugs for less than 3 months. Isolated PBMC RNA provided the starting material for the TCR library. Looked up from germline, CDR1 is SGHNT and CDR2 is YYREEE (reference sequence). The CDR3 covers 13 residues. Trimming stripped 10 bases from V and 0 bases from J, with 13 bases between. Libraries of TCR beta came from iRepertoire HTBI primers plus Arm-PCR of CDR3 regions. As processed by the authors: Samples jointly harbored about 63 TRBV and over 11 TRBJ segments. TCRdb ran MiXCR on the multiplex PCR reads and lists one entry per CDR3 protein. TCRdb, not the authors, supplied the V and J calls. The sample includes fewer than 350,000 distinct CDR3 sequences, under 20% seen only once; the top ten take 35% to 45%.

The material was peripheral blood mononuclear cells (PBMCs), obtained at new diagnosis, from a patient treated with antithyroid drugs. The rearrangement links TRBV5-4 to TRBJ1-1, with no clear D. The TCR sequence derives from a female donor with Graves disease. CDR3 in amino acids: CAGSREMNTEAFF. In DNA form, the CDR3 reads TGTGCCGGCTCCCGGGAGATGAACACTGAAGCTTTCTTT.